The 9 T cell receptor beta chains presented below share a single source sample, sequenced in a study of T cells after yellow fever vaccination. TCRdb re-analysed the 5' RACE reads in MiXCR, keeping a single row per CDR3 protein. The sample comprises 250,000 or so distinct CDR3 sequences, more than 3.5% of which are singletons, and over 15% rests with the top ten. The sample here was PBMCs, taken 15 days after the yellow fever booster vaccination. The receptors shown here come from a man between 18 and 29 years old who received the YFV17D yellow fever vaccine.

With regard to this clonotype: Being one base from a much bigger clone, this may be a read error. The gene calls are TRBV29-1 and TRBJ1-1; D gene ambiguous. CDR3 length equals 11 residues. V gave up 1 base and J gave up 9 bases, with 9 bases separating them. CDR1 and CDR2 from the germline V gene are SQVTM and ANQGSEA. The CDR3 bases are TGCAGCGTTGAAGGTCCAGAGAAAGCTTTCTTT. Its translation: CSVEGPEKAFF. Together with reference TRBV29-1 and TRBJ1-1, the CDR3 gives the full variable domain: SAVISQKPSRDICQRGTSLTIQCQVDSQVTMMFWYRQQPGQSLTLIATANQGSEATYESGFVIDKFPISRPNLTFSTLTVSNMSPEDSSIYLCSVEGPEKAFFGQGTRLTVV.

This clonotype was seen ten or more times. This chain connects TRBV11-2 to TRBJ1-1; the D is unclear. This CDR3 has 13 amino acids. The V end lost 0 bases, the J end lost 4 bases, and 6 bases lay between the germline ends. Looked up from germline, CDR1 is SGHAT and CDR2 is FQNNGV. This CDR3 reads CASSLDQSTEAFF. The CDR3 region has the DNA TGTGCCAGCAGCTTAGATCAGTCCACTGAAGCTTTCTTT.

This clonotype occurred many times. DNA of the CDR3: TGTGCCAGCAGCCAGGCCCCATACATCGGGGAGCTGTTTTTT. Residues: CASSQAPYIGELFF. This chain links TRBV7-6 with TRBJ2-2; D is ambiguous. Per the germline V gene, CDR1 is SGHVS and CDR2 is FNYEAQ. Trimming shortened V by 5 bases and J by 7 bases, and 14 bases separated the two germline ends. This CDR3 is built from 14 residues.

This clonotype has only a few counts. The chain has TRBV4-1 and TRBJ1-5; 8 bases match TRBD1. CDR1 and CDR2 (germline): MGHRA, YSYEKL. The J segment lost 7 bases and the V segment lost 2 bases, leaving 7 bases of the junction unmatched. The CDR3 has 15 amino acids. CDR3 in amino acids: CASSQRDRGGQPQHF. CDR3 sequence (DNA): TGCGCCAGCAGCCAACGCGACAGGGGTGGACAGCCCCAGCATTTT.

The table lists this clonotype with many counts. The chain carries TRBV4-1 and TRBJ1-5, with 8 bases lining up with TRBD1. The V gene's germline CDR1 is MGHRA and CDR2 YSYEKL. With V trimmed by 1 base and J by 1 base, 9 bases remained unmatched. CDR3 size: 18 residues. The CDR3 DNA is TGCGCCAGCAGCCAAGGGATTATACAGGGGGGAAGCAATCAGCCCCAGCATTTT. Protein sequence: CASSQGIIQGGSNQPQHF.

This clonotype was counted at least ten times. This chain uses TRBV14 with TRBJ1-1; D call uncertain. The germline V gene encodes CDR1 SGHDN and CDR2 FVKESK. Between the trimmed V and J ends, which lost 1 base and 6 bases, there was a span of 15 bases. There are 15 residues in the CDR3. The CDR3 region has the DNA TGTGCCAGCAGCCAAGGCCTTTGGGGTCGGGCTGAAGCTTTCTTT. Translating it yields CASSQGLWGRAEAFF.

This clonotype was recorded a few times. The rearrangement uses TRBV27 and TRBJ1-3; no firm D call. V shed 4 bases and J shed 3 bases, with 16 bases lying between them. The CDR3 has 16 amino acids. Germline assignment: CDR1 MNHEY and CDR2 SMNVEV (reference sequence). The CDR3 DNA reads as TGTGCCAGCAGTTCCACCGGGAGGACGGTTGGAAACACCATATATTTT. It is translated as CASSSTGRTVGNTIYF.

This clonotype has ten or more counts. The chain carries TRBV4-1 and TRBJ2-1; 12 positions agree with TRBD2. This CDR3 has 14 residues. Trimming cost V 5 bases and J 10 bases; bases outside gene matches: 6. Germline V gene data show CDR1 as MGHRA and CDR2 as YSYEKL. CDR3 DNA sequence: TGCGCCAGCAGCAAAACCGGGACTAGCGGGGAGCAGTTCTTC. Translation gives CASSKTGTSGEQFF.

Ten or more counts support this clonotype. The chain carries TRBV5-1 and TRBJ2-5; 13 nucleotides align to TRBD2. Germline loops: CDR1 SGHRS, CDR2 YFSETQ. With V trimmed by 5 bases and J by 3 bases, 1 base remained unmatched. The CDR3 is 14 residues long. In DNA form, the CDR3 reads TGCGCCAGCAGGGGACTAGCGGGGAAAGAGACCCAGTACTTC. It yields the protein CASRGLAGKETQYF.